This T cell receptor beta chain was retrieved from a study of blood T cell repertoires in COVID-19. Using immunoSEQ multiplex PCR, the repertoire was profiled, and TCRdb retains in-frame clones only, with some absent. There are 55,000 to 80,000 clones in the sample; 88% occur only once, and 0.95% to 1.5% lies in the top ten. The receptor comes from an older woman with acute or convalescent COVID-19. The specimen was peripheral blood.

The CDR3 region is CASKYRVGYTEAFF. For the CDR3, the DNA is TGTGCCAGCAAGTACAGGGTGGGGTACACTGAAGCTTTCTTT. The chain joins TRBV6-5 to TRBJ1-1; possibly TRBD1 for D (6 bases). V shed 7 bases and J shed 3 bases, with 15 bases lying between them. This CDR3 has 14 amino acids. Germline V gene data show CDR1 as MNHEY and CDR2 as SVGAGI.